This T cell receptor (beta chain) is from a study of cytomegalovirus exposure and HLA in healthy donors. Findings and caveats of the study: CMV serostatus stood as the only immune exposure information on hand.

As for the donors, each was a healthy bone marrow donor. PCR was performed using 60 Vbeta and 13 Jbeta primers. TCRdb's table, derived via immunoSEQ multiplex PCR, lists solely in-frame clones and lacks some. This table holds roughly 120,000 clones, roughly 84% found once. A note on this clone: What it binds is not known.

The TCR sequence derives from a woman aged 18-29 years in good health and CMV-seropositive. Specimen: PBMCs.

The DNA of the CDR3 is TGTGCCAGTAGGCCGGGGGACGGTTCATACGAGCAGTACTTC. Its protein product is CASRPGDGSYEQYF. The chain recombines TRBV19 with TRBJ2-5, with a tentative D call TRBD2 (6 bases). The J call may not be correct, given that the DNA end is closer to TRBJ2-7. This CDR3 contains 14 residues. The germline V gene encodes CDR1 LNHDA and CDR2 SQIVND (reference sequence).